These 17 T cell receptor beta chains were all obtained from the same sample, sequenced in a study of T cell repertoires in cytomegalovirus infection. MiXCR, applied by TCRdb to the reads, yields one record per CDR3 protein. The sample yields under 350,000 distinct CDR3 sequences, roughly a tenth seen once. The sequencing input was PBMCs. The receptors originated from a human donor in good health (CMV status not recorded). Some clones in this sample may be carry-over from other donors' samples.

This clonotype was detected many times. The germline gene is not matched at one end of the junction; a read error may be the cause. V is TRBV7-9 and J is TRBJ1-2; D unclear. CDR3 size: 15 residues. Germline V gene data show CDR1 as SEHNR and CDR2 as FQNEAQ (reference sequence). This chain's CDR3 is CASSLGWSTNYGCRF. The CDR3 DNA sequence: TGTGCCAGCAGCTTAGGATGGAGTACTAACTATGGCTGCCGCTTC. Together with reference TRBV7-9 and TRBJ1-2, the CDR3 gives the full variable domain: DTGVSQNPRHKITKRGQNVTFRCDPISEHNRLYWYRQTLGQGPEFLTYFQNEAQLEKSRLLSDRFSAERPKGSFSTLEIQRTEQGDSAMYLCASSLGWSTNYGCRFGSGTRLTVV.

This clonotype was counted ten times or more. This chain connects TRBV6-2 or TRBV6-3 to TRBJ2-7; 12 nucleotides match TRBD2. Trimming removed 4 bases from V and 2 bases from J; junction bases left unmatched: 9. This CDR3 has 17 residues. Germline loops: CDR1 MNHEY, CDR2 SVGEGT. In DNA, the CDR3 is TGTGCCAGCAGTTCCCCTAGCGGGGGGGCTAGGACCTACGAGCAGTACTTC. This codes for CASSSPSGGARTYEQYF.

This clonotype was detected ten times or more. This sequence joins TRBV28 and TRBJ1-5; 9 nucleotides align to TRBD1. V lost 4 bases and J lost 3; bases outside the gene matches: 4. The CDR3 spans 15 residues. CDR1 is MDHEN and CDR2 is SYDVKM in the germline V gene. Here the CDR3 reads CASSWGQGYNQPQHF. In DNA form, the CDR3 reads TGTGCCAGCAGTTGGGGACAGGGCTACAATCAGCCCCAGCATTTT. Full variable domain (remainder filled in from reference TRBV28 and TRBJ1-5): DVKVTQSSRYLVKRTGEKVFLECVQDMDHENMFWYRQDPGLGLRLIYFSYDVKMKEKGDIPEGYSVSREKKERFSLILESASTNQTSMYLCASSWGQGYNQPQHFGDGTRLSIL.

The chain has TRBV28 and TRBJ2-1; D is uncertain. Germline values: CDR1 MDHEN, CDR2 SYDVKM. The CDR3 runs to 14 residues. V was pared by 3 bases and J by 0 bases, with 6 bases between. The CDR3 protein is CASSFRSSYNEQFF. The CDR3 DNA follows: TGTGCCAGCAGTTTTCGGAGCTCCTACAATGAGCAGTTCTTC.

This clonotype appeared many times. V is TRBV12-3 or TRBV12-4 and J is TRBJ2-5; TRBD1 agrees at 7 bases. The length of the CDR3 is 13 residues. J gave up 7 bases and V 4 bases, and 6 bases lay outside the gene matches. This CDR3 is CASSSTGVGTQYF. The CDR3 DNA reads as TGTGCCAGCAGTTCCACAGGGGTCGGGACCCAGTACTTC.

The chain couples TRBV4-3 to TRBJ2-2; 10 nucleotides match TRBD2. The CDR3 extends over 17 amino acids. Germline CDR1 reads LGHNA; CDR2 reads YSLEER. J gave up 3 bases and V 3 bases, and 7 bases lay outside the gene matches. The CDR3 protein is CASSQGAGGADTGELFF. Here the CDR3 DNA reads TGCGCCAGCAGCCAGGGAGCGGGGGGGGCGGACACCGGGGAGCTGTTTTTT.

The chain couples TRBV19 to TRBJ2-5, with a tentative D call TRBD1 (5 bases). From germline, CDR1 is LNHDA and CDR2 SQIVND (reference sequence). The CDR3 has 15 residues. V shed 4 bases and J shed 4 bases, with 16 bases lying between them. The CDR3 loop is CASSTAQGRRETQYF. CDR3 coding DNA: TGTGCCAGTAGTACCGCCCAGGGAAGGAGAGAGACCCAGTACTTC.

The table lists this clonotype with many counts. The chain links TRBV20-1 to TRBJ2-5; 10 positions match TRBD2. CDR1 and CDR2 from the germline V gene are DFQATT and SNEGSKA (reference sequence). Trimming took 3 bases from V and 1 from J; bases not matched to a gene: 8. CDR3 size: 16 residues. The CDR3 region is CSARPVSGGPQETQYF. The CDR3 coding sequence is TGCAGTGCTAGGCCCGTTAGCGGGGGGCCCCAAGAGACCCAGTACTTC.

This clonotype showed up many times. The chain is built from TRBV6-2 or TRBV6-3 and TRBJ1-5; TRBD1 might be the D (5 bases). Trimming stripped 8 bases from V and 1 base from J, with 21 bases between. In germline, CDR1 is MNHEY, CDR2 SVGEGT. The CDR3 extends over 17 amino acids. The CDR3 is CASRDWADSPSNQPQHF. The CDR3, as DNA: TGTGCCAGCCGGGATTGGGCTGACAGCCCCAGCAATCAGCCCCAGCATTTT.

The chain links TRBV2 to TRBJ2-3; a possible D gene is TRBD2 (5 bases). V lost 6 bases and J 5 bases, leaving 12 bases between the germline ends. Germline V gives CDR1 SNHLY, CDR2 FYNNEI. This CDR3 has 13 amino acids. CDR3 coding DNA: TGTGCCAGCAGCCCAAGGGAGCAAGATACGCAGTATTTT. Translation gives CASSPREQDTQYF.

This clonotype was detected a few times. The genes are TRBV20-1 and TRBJ1-2; TRBD1 matches 9 bases. The germline CDR1 and CDR2 sequences are DFQATT and SNEGSKA (reference sequence). The CDR3 extends over 13 amino acids. Unmatched junction bases numbered 6, after V lost 8 bases and J lost 2 bases. The CDR3 region has the DNA TGCAGTACCCCGGGACAGGGAAACTATGGCTACACCTTC. Its protein is CSTPGQGNYGYTF.

This chain connects TRBV19 to TRBJ2-1; D possibly corresponds to TRBD2 (6 bases). The germline gives CDR1 LNHDA, CDR2 SQIVND (reference sequence). This CDR3 region has 14 residues. Deletions cut 4 bases from V and 2 bases from J, with 9 bases between. The CDR3 protein is CASSRRGTYNEQFF. The CDR3, as DNA: TGTGCCAGTAGTAGGAGGGGAACCTACAATGAGCAGTTCTTC.

The chain has TRBV29-1 and TRBJ1-5; D is perhaps TRBD1 (6 bases). This CDR3 region has 14 residues. Germline CDR1 SQVTM, CDR2 ANQGSEA. CDR3 residues: CSLLGGGCYQPQHF. The CDR3 DNA is TGCAGTCTCTTGGGGGGCGGGTGTTATCAGCCCCAGCATTTT.

This clonotype has more than one count but fewer than ten. The V call is TRBV28, the J call TRBJ2-5; D might be TRBD1 (6 bases). Trimming took 6 bases from V and 4 from J, leaving 18 bases between them. CDR3 size: 15 residues. CDR1 and CDR2 from the germline V gene are MDHEN and SYDVKM. In DNA, the CDR3 is TGTGCCAGCAGCAGGGGCGGGTTGAGTGGAGAGACCCAGTACTTC. Amino acids: CASSRGGLSGETQYF.

The V and J genes are TRBV6-5 and TRBJ1-5; 9 bases map to TRBD1. This CDR3 has 15 residues. V shed 5 bases and J 6 bases; nucleotides not matched to a gene: 8. Germline CDR1 MNHEY, CDR2 SVGAGI. CDR3 nucleotide sequence: TGTGCCAGCAGTCCACAGGGGGCGTCAATTCAGCCCCAGCATTTT. It codes for CASSPQGASIQPQHF.

This clonotype was detected many times. The J gene is TRBJ1-2, the V gene TRBV6-2 or TRBV6-3; D may be TRBD1 (6 bases). Per the germline V gene, CDR1 is MNHEY and CDR2 is SVGEGT. The ends were cut back, 6 bases at V and 4 bases at J, with 12 bases in the middle. The CDR3 length is 13 residues. For the CDR3, the DNA is TGTGCCAGCAGCCAAGGACAGCTCTATGGCTACACCTTC. It encodes CASSQGQLYGYTF.

This clonotype came up a few times. V gene TRBV29-1 combines with J gene TRBJ2-7; 12 bases fit TRBD2. The CDR3 covers 12 residues. Unmatched junction bases numbered 0, after V lost 4 bases and J lost 5 bases. Germline CDR1 and CDR2: SQVTM and ANQGSEA. CDR3: CSVGTSGNEQYF. The DNA of the CDR3 is TGCAGCGTTGGGACTAGCGGGAACGAGCAGTACTTC.